This TCR beta chain was retrieved from a study of T-cell memory formation after mild COVID-19. A remark on this clonotype: Antigen: not known.

Via MiXCR, TCRdb re-called the 5' RACE reads, giving one row per CDR3 protein. The sample records 540,000 or so distinct CDR3 sequences, just over 20% being singletons. V dropped 0 bases and J dropped 1 base, with 13 bases sitting between them. CDR1 is DFQATT and CDR2 is SNEGSKA in the germline V gene (reference sequence). CDR3 length equals 16 residues. Study-wide results and caveats: Contracting clones, day 15 to 85, had balanced CD4/CD8, and later expanders favored CD4+.

This clonotype originated in an adult woman who had mild COVID-19 (a few samples of this study predate the infection). Cell type and time point are not known. The sample taken for sequencing was PBMCs or a T cell subset sorted from them (not recorded which). V is TRBV20-1 and J is TRBJ2-1, with a tentative D call TRBD2 (6 bases). The CDR3 sequence is CSARDNSGVSYNEQFF. The CDR3 DNA reads as TGCAGTGCTAGAGACAATAGCGGAGTATCCTACAATGAGCAGTTCTTC.